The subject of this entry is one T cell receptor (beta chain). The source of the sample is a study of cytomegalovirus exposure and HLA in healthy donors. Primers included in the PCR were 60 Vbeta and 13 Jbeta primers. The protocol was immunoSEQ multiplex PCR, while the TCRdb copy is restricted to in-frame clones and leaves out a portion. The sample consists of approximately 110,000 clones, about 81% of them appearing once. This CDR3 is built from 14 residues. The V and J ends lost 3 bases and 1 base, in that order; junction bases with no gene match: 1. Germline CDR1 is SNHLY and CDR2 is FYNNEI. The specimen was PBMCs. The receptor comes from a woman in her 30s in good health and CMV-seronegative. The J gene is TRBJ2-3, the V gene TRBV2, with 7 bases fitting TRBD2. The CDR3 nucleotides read TGTGCCAGCAGTGAGAGCGGGGGCACAGATACGCAGTATTTT. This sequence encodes CASSESGGTDTQYF.